This T cell receptor (beta chain) is drawn from a study of T cell repertoires in aging, cancer and after chemotherapy. This clonotype ranks as medium-sized. The germline V gene has CDR1 LNHDA and CDR2 SQIVND (reference sequence). V dropped 5 bases and J dropped 2; count of bases not matched to a gene: 6. The CDR3 has 16 amino acids. Multiplex touch-down PCR with TRB-A/B primers amplified rearranged V-D-J TRB sequences. TCRdb itself ran the multiplex PCR reads through MiXCR, one entry per CDR3 protein. This sample has under 6,500 distinct CDR3 sequences, with 30% found just once. Amplification of TCR beta used genomic DNA extracted from peripheral blood.

The receptor's source is a human donor with a blood cancer. The chain uses TRBV19 and TRBJ2-6, with TRBD1 matching 7 bases. What was sequenced was blood. The CDR3 sequence: CASSRTTGTGANVLTF. CDR3 nucleotides: TGTGCCAGTAGTCGAACGACAGGGACTGGGGCCAACGTCCTGACTTTC. Drawing the rest from reference TRBV19 and TRBJ2-6, the complete variable domain is DGGITQSPKYLFRKEGQNVTLSCEQNLNHDAMYWYRQDPGQGLRLIYYSQIVNDFQKGDIAEGYSVSREKKESFPLTVTSAQKNPTAFYLCASSRTTGTGANVLTFGAGSRLTVL.